The rows below give T cell receptor beta chains drawn from one sample of a study of PD-1 blockade in classical Hodgkin lymphoma. The data were produced by immunoSEQ multiplex PCR, yet TCRdb's version contains in-frame clones alone and is incomplete. The sample consists of about 53,000 clones, approximately 81% of them appearing once. The sequencing used peripheral blood mononuclear cells (PBMCs), collected at baseline. These receptors all stem from a human donor with classical Hodgkin lymphoma. Both conserved end residues are trimmed from each CDR3. Fields, in order: CDR3 length, D gene, V gene, CDR3 protein. A D gene is named only where the DNA matches it firmly.

cdr3_length: 13; d_call: .; v_call: TRBV6-5; cdr3_aa: ASSYSKRFNTEAF
cdr3_length: 13; d_call: .; v_call: TRBV5-4; cdr3_aa: ASSGAGLNTGELF
cdr3_length: 13; d_call: .; v_call: TRBV7-9; cdr3_aa: ASSLAAGQTYEQY
cdr3_length: 13; d_call: .; v_call: TRBV6-4; cdr3_aa: ASSDGGTTSRGYT
cdr3_length: 10; d_call: .; v_call: TRBV2; cdr3_aa: ASSLTSFGQF
cdr3_length: 14; d_call: TRBD2; v_call: TRBV7-9; cdr3_aa: ASSQVAGGRGETQY
cdr3_length: 12; d_call: .; v_call: TRBV30; cdr3_aa: AWSSYYSGNTIY
cdr3_length: 11; d_call: .; v_call: TRBV7-9; cdr3_aa: ASSLSAEETQY
cdr3_length: 13; d_call: TRBD1; v_call: TRBV27; cdr3_aa: ASSLAGQGPNEQF
cdr3_length: 13; d_call: TRBD2; v_call: TRBV11-2; cdr3_aa: ASSLGGAGLYEQY
cdr3_length: 13; d_call: .; v_call: TRBV5-1; cdr3_aa: ASSLARDAIYGYT
cdr3_length: 13; d_call: TRBD2; v_call: TRBV9; cdr3_aa: ASSVGTSDAGELF
cdr3_length: 13; d_call: TRBD2; v_call: TRBV7-7; cdr3_aa: ASSLLAGGVGELF
cdr3_length: 16; d_call: TRBD2; v_call: TRBV7-2; cdr3_aa: ASSLGPGTSGYTGELF
cdr3_length: 11; d_call: .; v_call: TRBV7-2; cdr3_aa: ASSPQGEAEAF
cdr3_length: 16; d_call: .; v_call: TRBV7-9; cdr3_aa: ASSLVGDLGGGKYGYT
cdr3_length: 13; d_call: TRBD2; v_call: TRBV7-9; cdr3_aa: ASRHQAGGYNEQF
cdr3_length: 11; d_call: .; v_call: TRBV25-1; cdr3_aa: ASRDRNNSPLH
cdr3_length: 14; d_call: .; v_call: TRBV10-3; cdr3_aa: AISERAFATGNTIY
cdr3_length: 11; d_call: .; v_call: TRBV27; cdr3_aa: ASSSARIEKLF
cdr3_length: 14; d_call: .; v_call: TRBV7-2; cdr3_aa: ASSPFSRYSTDTQY
cdr3_length: 13; d_call: TRBD1; v_call: TRBV18; cdr3_aa: ASSPGQGRNSPLH
cdr3_length: 13; d_call: .; v_call: TRBV10-1; cdr3_aa: ASSGQSRTGLTQY
cdr3_length: 11; d_call: .; v_call: TRBV11-3; cdr3_aa: ASSLAGRGELF
cdr3_length: 12; d_call: .; v_call: TRBV2; cdr3_aa: ASSEGGPGGKLF
cdr3_length: 14; d_call: .; v_call: TRBV5-6; cdr3_aa: ASSLGRGLSNQPQH
cdr3_length: 13; d_call: .; v_call: TRBV30; cdr3_aa: AWMSWRESLYGYT
cdr3_length: 14; d_call: .; v_call: TRBV10-3; cdr3_aa: ATQGGAFSAYNEQF
cdr3_length: 14; d_call: TRBD1; v_call: TRBV19; cdr3_aa: ASSKPGQHMNTEAF
cdr3_length: 13; d_call: .; v_call: TRBV2; cdr3_aa: ASSYRGIIANEQF
cdr3_length: 13; d_call: TRBD2; v_call: TRBV4-3; cdr3_aa: ASSQEGAGVNEQY
cdr3_length: 13; d_call: TRBD2; v_call: TRBV7-8; cdr3_aa: ASSSVAGTTDTQY
cdr3_length: 9; d_call: .; v_call: TRBV6-1; cdr3_aa: ASGGSTEAF
cdr3_length: 13; d_call: TRBD2; v_call: TRBV30; cdr3_aa: AWKMMGTITDTQY
cdr3_length: 14; d_call: .; v_call: TRBV15; cdr3_aa: ATSSPLVSSYNEQF
cdr3_length: 14; d_call: .; v_call: TRBV4-3; cdr3_aa: ASSQRGGLGNTEAF
cdr3_length: 12; d_call: .; v_call: TRBV11-3; cdr3_aa: ASSSRTEAGGYT
cdr3_length: 10; d_call: .; v_call: TRBV5-8; cdr3_aa: ASSRTPYGYT
cdr3_length: 12; d_call: TRBD2; v_call: TRBV30; cdr3_aa: AWSTTSGRTEQY
cdr3_length: 16; d_call: .; v_call: TRBV29-1; cdr3_aa: SVEDFTLPVGDYTEAF
cdr3_length: 13; d_call: .; v_call: TRBV27; cdr3_aa: ASSFGGNSNQPQH
cdr3_length: 15; d_call: .; v_call: TRBV11-2; cdr3_aa: ASSLDNRYSTNEKLF
cdr3_length: 14; d_call: .; v_call: TRBV4-1; cdr3_aa: ASSQEGHAQMYGYT
cdr3_length: 11; d_call: TRBD1; v_call: TRBV4-2; cdr3_aa: ASRDRVFGEAF
cdr3_length: 11; d_call: .; v_call: TRBV27; cdr3_aa: ASSTTNSGELF
cdr3_length: 16; d_call: .; v_call: TRBV2; cdr3_aa: ASSEATEGVYSNQPQH
cdr3_length: 9; d_call: .; v_call: TRBV7-9; cdr3_aa: AIQGNTEAF
cdr3_length: 16; d_call: TRBD1; v_call: TRBV2; cdr3_aa: ASANRQGGRISNQPQH
cdr3_length: 12; d_call: TRBD2; v_call: TRBV6-6; cdr3_aa: ASSLSGAQETQY
cdr3_length: 13; d_call: TRBD2; v_call: TRBV18; cdr3_aa: ASSPPSGSTDTQY
cdr3_length: 14; d_call: TRBD1; v_call: TRBV9; cdr3_aa: ASSSPGQGPNAEAF
cdr3_length: 13; d_call: .; v_call: TRBV11-2; cdr3_aa: ASSPHGGGIYGYT
cdr3_length: 12; d_call: TRBD1; v_call: TRBV4-3; cdr3_aa: ASSGQGAGNTIY